These 10 T cell receptor beta chains share one sample of origin, sequenced in a study of cytomegalovirus exposure and HLA in healthy donors. Primers: 60 Vbeta forward and 13 Jbeta reverse. Sequencing used immunoSEQ multiplex PCR; TCRdb keeps in-frame clones, though not all of them. The table lists approximately 160,000 clones, roughly 82% of them singletons. The sample comprised PBMCs. These receptors were taken from a young man in good health and CMV-seropositive.

The chain joins TRBV6-5 to TRBJ2-7; possible D gene TRBD2, 5 bases. Germline-derived CDR1 and CDR2 are MNHEY and SVGAGI. This CDR3 region has 14 residues. V was cut by 5 bases and J by 3 bases, with 14 bases left in between. The CDR3, as DNA: TGTGCCAGCAGTACCGGGTTCAGCGGCTACGAGCAGTACTTC. Residues: CASSTGFSGYEQYF.

The V gene is TRBV30, the J gene TRBJ2-7; 8 nucleotides match TRBD2. The germline CDR1 and CDR2 sequences are GTSNPN and SVGIG (reference sequence). J was trimmed by 5 bases and V by 0 bases; bases with no gene match: 9. The CDR3 consists of 15 residues. CDR3 DNA sequence: TGTGCCTGGAGTGTTTTATGGAGCGGGAGTGACGAGCAGTACTTC. Its translation is CAWSVLWSGSDEQYF. Full variable domain (rest looked up from reference TRBV30 and TRBJ2-7): SQTIHQWPATLVQPVGSPLSLECTVEGTSNPNLYWYRQAAGRGLQLLFYSVGIGQISSEVPQNLSASRPQDRQFILSSKKLLLSDSGFYLCAWSVLWSGSDEQYFGPGTRLTVT.

This clone was observed once. This chain uses TRBV19 with TRBJ2-3, with TRBD1 identical over 10 bases. CDR3 length: 21 amino acids. The trim removed 5 bases at V and 1 base at J, leaving 21 bases unmatched. The germline V gene encodes CDR1 LNHDA and CDR2 SQIVND (reference sequence). CDR3 nucleotides: TGTGCCAGTAGTCCTAGGGACAGGGGCGGCAGTGCGCGGCTTCGCACAGATACGCAGTATTTT. Its translation is CASSPRDRGGSARLRTDTQYF.

In this sample, this clone turned up a few times. This chain connects TRBV18 to TRBJ1-3; D gene uncertain. The CDR3 consists of 15 residues. Germline V gene data show CDR1 as KGHSH and CDR2 as LQKENI. The ends were cut back, 3 bases at V and 4 bases at J, with 13 bases in the middle. The CDR3 region has the DNA TGTGCCAGCTCACCTATCGATCCGCAGGGAAACACCATATATTTT. Its translation is CASSPIDPQGNTIYF.

V is TRBV28 and J is TRBJ2-7; the match to TRBD1 covers 9 bases. This CDR3 contains 14 residues. With 7 bases clipped from V and 5 bases from J, the junction kept 9 bases outside the gene matches. The germline V gene encodes CDR1 MDHEN and CDR2 SYDVKM. CDR3 sequence: CASTATGGFDEQYF. The CDR3 DNA reads TGTGCCAGCACGGCGACAGGGGGTTTCGACGAGCAGTACTTC.

This clone showed up just a few times. The gene calls are TRBV9 and TRBJ1-6, with D possibly TRBD1 on 5 matching bases. The CDR3 is made up of 16 amino acids. Germline CDR1 is SGDLS and CDR2 is YYNGEE. Trimming left V 0 bases short and J 0 bases short, with 7 bases between. The CDR3 sequence: CASSVVDSSYNSPLHF. CDR3 DNA sequence: TGTGCCAGCAGCGTAGTAGACAGCTCCTATAATTCACCCCTCCACTTT. The full variable domain, completed using reference TRBV9 and TRBJ1-6, is DSGVTQTPKHLITATGQRVTLRCSPRSGDLSVYWYQQSLDQGLQFLIQYYNGEERAKGNILERFSAQQFPDLHSELNLSSLELGDSALYFCASSVVDSSYNSPLHFGNGTRLTVT.

This rearrangement joins TRBV6-6 to TRBJ1-2; no reliable D call. Germline values: CDR1 MNHNY, CDR2 SVGAGI (reference sequence). CDR3 length: 14 amino acids. V lost 6 bases and J lost 0, with 11 bases in between. CDR3 amino acids: CASSLRETNYGYTF. CDR3 sequence (DNA): TGTGCCAGCAGCCTCCGGGAGACTAACTATGGCTACACCTTC.

The chain uses TRBV4-3 and TRBJ1-2; 7 bases are shared with TRBD1. The CDR3 spans 15 residues. With 0 bases clipped from V and 3 bases from J, the junction kept 4 bases outside the gene matches. The germline V gene has CDR1 LGHNA and CDR2 YSLEER. CDR3 in amino acids: CASSQEDREDYGYTF. CDR3 DNA sequence: TGCGCCAGCAGCCAAGAAGACAGGGAGGACTATGGCTACACCTTC.

The sample holds a few counts of this clone. This sequence joins TRBV6-5 and TRBJ2-4; 9 bases match TRBD1. Trimming removed 5 bases from V and 12 bases from J; junction bases left unmatched: 8. There are 13 residues in the CDR3. Germline lookup yields CDR1 MNHEY and CDR2 SVGAGI. CDR3 in amino acids: CASSRDREDSQYF. CDR3 nucleotides: TGTGCCAGCAGTAGGGACAGGGAAGACAGTCAGTACTTC.

This chain joins TRBV19 and TRBJ1-6; 7 bases map to TRBD1. Germline lookup yields CDR1 LNHDA and CDR2 SQIVND (reference sequence). The CDR3 spans 13 residues. The trim removed 5 bases at V and 13 bases at J, leaving 8 bases unmatched. This chain's CDR3 is CASSRQGEDPLHF. The CDR3 DNA follows: TGTGCCAGTAGTCGCCAGGGGGAAGATCCCCTCCACTTT.